Sequencing of this T cell receptor (beta chain) was carried out in a study of blood T cell repertoires in COVID-19. At the level of the study: Specimens from acute and convalescent COVID-19 originated in the United States, Italy and Spain. Sources were T cells, B-cell-depleted T cells, or PBMCs; the material itself was cDNA or gDNA.

Methods used by the authors: Scientists estimated how many nucleated cells there were by amplifying reference gene primers. TCRdb's table, derived via immunoSEQ multiplex PCR, lists solely in-frame clones and lacks some. Clonal size and the V and J genes are those of that table, whereas D and trimming came from the DNA. The sample lists roughly 72,000 clones; 82% were seen once. This CDR3 region has 17 residues. Per the germline V gene, CDR1 is MNHNY and CDR2 is SVGAGI (reference sequence). After removal of 5 bases from V and 4 bases from J, the junction contained 11 bases not matched to a gene. The source of this sequence is a woman older than 75 with acute or convalescent COVID-19. Material: peripheral blood. The chain joins TRBV6-6 to TRBJ2-3; 11 positions agree with TRBD1. The CDR3 here is CASSQDRGRPGADTQYF. The CDR3 region has the DNA TGTGCCAGCAGTCAGGACAGGGGGCGACCAGGAGCAGATACGCAGTATTTT.